Each of the 7 T cell receptor beta chains below was sequenced from the same sample in a study of CD8 T cells in ankylosing spondylitis. TCRdb used MiXCR to reprocess the 5' RACE reads, holding one entry per CDR3 protein. The sample includes 250,000 to 350,000 distinct CDR3 sequences, 20% of them seen just once. The specimen sequenced was blood, either unsorted or a sorted T cell fraction (not recorded which). These receptors were taken from a male donor with ankylosing spondylitis or in good health (not recorded which).

This clonotype has only a few counts. This chain joins TRBV6-5 and TRBJ1-1, with TRBD1 identical over 7 bases. V dropped 0 bases and J dropped 0; count of bases not matched to a gene: 10. This CDR3 is built from 18 residues. Per the germline V gene, CDR1 is MNHEY and CDR2 is SVGAGI. The CDR3, as DNA: TGTGCCAGCAGTTACTCCCCGGGACAGTCGAACATGAACACTGAAGCTTTCTTT. The encoded protein is CASSYSPGQSNMNTEAFF.

The rearrangement uses TRBV3-1 and TRBJ1-2, with 9 bases aligning to TRBD1. The CDR3 loop spans 15 amino acids. J gave up 3 bases and V 0 bases, and 2 bases lay outside the gene matches. CDR1 and CDR2 (germline): LGHDT, YNNKEL (reference sequence). The CDR3 region is CASSQDTGGYYGYTF. The DNA of the CDR3 is TGTGCCAGCAGCCAAGATACAGGGGGCTACTATGGCTACACCTTC.

This clonotype has just a few counts. V and J are TRBV5-1 and TRBJ2-3; the match to TRBD2 covers 8 bases. Germline values: CDR1 SGHRS, CDR2 YFSETQ. J gave up 5 bases and V 5 bases, and 13 bases lay outside the gene matches. The CDR3 is made up of 16 amino acids. CDR3 DNA: TGCGCCAGCAGTTTCGGACTAGCCCCTAAGGGAGATACGCAGTATTTT. It translates to CASSFGLAPKGDTQYF.

The V and J genes are TRBV18 and TRBJ2-2; D may be TRBD2 (5 bases). Per germline, CDR1 KGHSH and CDR2 LQKENI. V was pared by 2 bases and J by 6 bases, with 13 bases between. This CDR3 has 15 amino acids. The CDR3 region is CASSPLQREAGELFF. For the CDR3, the DNA is TGTGCCAGCTCACCATTACAACGGGAAGCCGGGGAGCTGTTTTTT.

This chain joins TRBV5-1 and TRBJ2-7; 11 nucleotides align to TRBD1. Per the germline V gene, CDR1 is SGHRS and CDR2 is YFSETQ. The CDR3 runs 18 residues. Unmatched junction bases numbered 13, after V lost 5 bases and J lost 0 bases. CDR3: CASRLGQGAPSDSYEQYV. The CDR3 nucleotides are TGCGCCAGCAGGCTTGGACAGGGGGCACCCTCTGACTCCTACGAGCAGTACGTC.

The V call is TRBV5-1, the J call TRBJ2-5; D not certain. Trimming left V 4 bases short and J 1 base short, with 14 bases between. Germline loops: CDR1 SGHRS, CDR2 YFSETQ. This CDR3 has 15 residues. CDR3 sequence reads: CASSPSRLTQETQYF. The CDR3 nucleotides are TGCGCCAGCAGCCCCTCGAGGCTAACCCAAGAGACCCAGTACTTC.

The chain joins TRBV6-2 or TRBV6-3 to TRBJ2-4, with a tentative D call TRBD2 (6 bases). The CDR3 totals 14 residues. The V and J ends lost 4 bases and 8 bases respectively, with 15 bases between them. Germline V gene sequence: CDR1 MNHEY, CDR2 SVGEGT. CDR3 sequence (DNA): TGTGCCAGCAGTTGGTCTTGGGAGGAGGACATTCAGTACTTC. Amino acids: CASSWSWEEDIQYF.